The 13 T cell receptor beta chains below all came from one sample that was sequenced in a study of cytomegalovirus exposure and HLA in healthy donors. The PCR had 60 Vbeta and 13 Jbeta primers. Sequencing was performed with immunoSEQ multiplex PCR; in TCRdb, only in-frame clones are kept and a portion is missing. Of some 98,000 clones detected, about 80% appear once; the ten largest clones hold roughly 2%. The sample taken for sequencing was PBMCs. These receptors were collected from a man aged 40-49 years in good health and CMV-seronegative.

Turning to this clone: Other DNA variants within this sample encode the same CDR3. The chain carries TRBV19 and TRBJ2-1, with 9 bases lining up with TRBD2. Germline V gene lookup returns CDR1 LNHDA and CDR2 SQIVND (reference sequence). The V and J ends lost 0 bases and 4 bases, in that order; junction bases with no gene match: 7. This CDR3 is 17 amino acids long. The CDR3 is CASSIDGLAGWYNEQFF. CDR3 in DNA: TGTGCCAGTAGTATAGACGGGCTAGCGGGATGGTACAATGAGCAGTTCTTC.

The rearrangement uses TRBV29-1 and TRBJ2-3; a possible D gene is TRBD2 (5 bases). This CDR3 has 14 residues. The germline V gene encodes CDR1 SQVTM and CDR2 ANQGSEA. The V gene lost 7 bases and the J gene lost 0 bases, with 14 bases spanning the gap. CDR3 bases: TGCAGCGCTAGCCAGGCGGTTAGCACAGATACGCAGTATTTT. It codes for CSASQAVSTDTQYF.

For the CDR3, the DNA is TGCGCCAGCAGCTTCGGCGGGGGCGCGCGGCATGGCTACACCTTC. Translating gives CASSFGGGARHGYTF. This sequence joins TRBV5-1 and TRBJ1-2, with D perhaps TRBD1 (6 bases). The V gene lost 2 bases and the J gene lost 6 bases, with 17 bases spanning the gap. This CDR3 is 15 amino acids long. Germline CDR1 reads SGHRS; CDR2 reads YFSETQ.

The V and J genes are TRBV15 and TRBJ1-3; D gene unclear. The CDR3 extends over 15 amino acids. Per the germline V gene, CDR1 is LNHNV and CDR2 is YYDKDF (reference sequence). The V end lost 1 base, the J end lost 0 bases, and 7 bases lay between the germline ends. CDR3 amino acids: CATSRGVLSGNTIYF. The CDR3 nucleotides read TGTGCCACCAGCAGAGGTGTCCTCTCTGGAAACACCATATATTTT.

This rearrangement joins TRBV29-1 to TRBJ1-2; maybe TRBD1 (6 bases). V gave up 4 bases and J gave up 6 bases, with 9 bases separating them. In germline, CDR1 is SQVTM, CDR2 ANQGSEA. The length of the CDR3 is 11 residues. CDR3 in DNA: TGCAGCGTTGGTACAGGGAATGGCTACACCTTC. Translating gives CSVGTGNGYTF.

The chain couples TRBV5-1 to TRBJ2-7, with D possibly matching TRBD1 (5 bases). CDR1 SGHRS and CDR2 YFSETQ come from the germline V gene. V gave up 4 bases and J gave up 5 bases, with 16 bases separating them. The CDR3 length is 14 residues. CDR3 DNA sequence: TGCGCCAGCAGCAGGGCAGGGATTAGGGACGAGCAGTACTTC. Translating it yields CASSRAGIRDEQYF.

The chain joins TRBV28 to TRBJ2-3; 10 bases are a match to TRBD2. Trimming removed 6 bases from V and 4 bases from J; junction bases left unmatched: 7. The CDR3 sequence is 15 residues long. Germline V gives CDR1 MDHEN, CDR2 SYDVKM. The CDR3 DNA is TGTGCCAGCAGCCTAGCGGGGGTGTGGGCAGATACGCAGTATTTT. Its translation: CASSLAGVWADTQYF.

This clone came up once. The rearrangement joins TRBV9 to TRBJ2-3; D call uncertain. CDR3 length: 14 residues. Trimming shortened V by 4 bases and J by 0 bases, and 9 bases separated the two germline ends. The germline CDR1 and CDR2 sequences are SGDLS and YYNGEE. The CDR3 spells CASSSGLSTDTQYF. CDR3 sequence (DNA): TGTGCCAGCAGCTCGGGTCTTAGCACAGATACGCAGTATTTT.

The rearrangement links TRBV4-1 to TRBJ2-3; 10 bases are a match to TRBD2. The J segment lost 2 bases and the V segment lost 4 bases, leaving 6 bases of the junction unmatched. The CDR3 contains 16 residues. Germline CDR1 MGHRA, CDR2 YSYEKL. The CDR3 DNA sequence: TGCGCCAGCAGCCGAGGACTAGCGGAGGACACAGATACGCAGTATTTT. Residues: CASSRGLAEDTDTQYF.

To note about this clone: At one end, the junction sequence differs from germline, possibly due to a read error. The genes are TRBV7-2 and TRBJ2-1, with a possible D match to TRBD2 (5 bases). Per germline, CDR1 SGHTA and CDR2 FQGNSA. The CDR3 has 14 amino acids. This CDR3 reads CASSLASVYNEQFF. CDR3 bases: TGTGCCAGCAGCCTAGCCTCCGTATACAATGAGCAGTTCTTC.

V and J are TRBV6-1 and TRBJ2-1; TRBD2 might be the D (6 bases). The CDR3 sequence is 15 residues long. Trimming stripped 6 bases from V and 0 bases from J, with 12 bases between. Germline values: CDR1 MNHNS, CDR2 SASEGT. The CDR3 here is CASRRDGSSYNEQFF. CDR3 DNA: TGTGCCAGCAGGAGAGACGGGAGCTCCTACAATGAGCAGTTCTTC.

This chain connects TRBV4-2 to TRBJ1-4, with D unresolved. The CDR3 is made up of 14 amino acids. The germline V and J ends were trimmed by 1 base and 8 bases, with 11 bases remaining between them. CDR1 and CDR2 (germline): LGHNA, YNFKEQ. The CDR3 nucleotides are TGTGCCAGCAGCCAAGGCCGGAGGGAGGAAAAACTGTTTTTT. Translating gives CASSQGRREEKLFF.

This clone was detected a few times. This rearrangement joins TRBV6-6 to TRBJ1-2; 9 nucleotides align to TRBD1. Germline lookup yields CDR1 MNHNY and CDR2 SVGAGI (reference sequence). V was pared by 5 bases and J by 2 bases, with 6 bases of the junction left unmatched. CDR3 length: 15 residues. For the CDR3, the DNA is TGTGCCAGCAGTACATCGGGGACAGGGAACTATGGCTACACCTTC. Amino acids: CASSTSGTGNYGYTF.